These T cell receptor beta chains were read from a single sample in a study of radiotherapy plus CTLA-4 blockade in lung cancer. TCRdb keeps only in-frame clones here, not all; method: immunoSEQ multiplex PCR. The repertoire has roughly 120,000 clones, roughly four fifths of them found once; the top ten carry about 3.3%. Sequencing used peripheral blood, obtained from a patient treated with radiotherapy plus ipilimumab. Every receptor here comes from a human donor with non-small cell lung cancer that progressed on radiotherapy plus ipilimumab. Some clones in this sample may be carry-over from other donors' samples. Both conserved end residues are part of each CDR3. The D gene is left open where the match is weak. A clone size is listed for some rows: how often the clone was seen (once, few, many), or a class if it is expanded.

j_gene	v_gene	d_gene	abundance	CDR3aa	CDR3nt
TRBJ1-5	TRBV7-2	TRBD1	NA	CASSLPGTGIYQPQHF	TGTGCCAGCAGCTTACCGGGGACAGGCATCTATCAGCCCCAGCATTTT
TRBJ2-7	TRBV6-5	NA	NA	CASSYWGADEQYF	TGTGCCAGCAGTTATTGGGGGGCGGACGAGCAGTACTTC
TRBJ1-4	TRBV9	NA	NA	CASSAGRRWTNEKLFF	TGTGCCAGCAGCGCGGGACGCCGATGGACTAATGAAAAACTGTTTTTT
TRBJ1-2	TRBV28	NA	NA	CASSPGTHNYGYTF	TGTGCCAGCAGCCCCGGGACCCATAACTATGGCTACACCTTC
TRBJ1-2	TRBV5-6	NA	NA	CASSEGTGYGYTF	TGTGCCAGCAGCGAAGGGACGGGCTATGGCTACACCTTC
TRBJ2-3	TRBV7-9	NA	NA	CASSLEVPDTQYF	TGTGCCAGCAGCTTAGAAGTCCCAGATACGCAGTATTTT
TRBJ2-2	TRBV14	TRBD1	NA	CASSQRNRDRGHTGELFF	TGTGCCAGCAGCCAGAGGAACCGGGACAGGGGGCACACCGGGGAGCTGTTTTTT
TRBJ1-3	TRBV12-2	NA	NA	CASRFGTGCKTLYFSSSGNTIYF	TGTGCAAGTCGTTTCGGGACAGGGTGCAAGACTCTCTACTTTAGTTCCTCTGGAAACACCATATATTTT
TRBJ2-3	TRBV9	TRBD2	NA	CASTTGGSTDTQYF	TGTGCCAGCACCACGGGGGGGAGCACAGATACGCAGTATTTT
TRBJ2-1	TRBV7-3	NA	NA	CASSLTGRNNEQFF	TGTGCCAGCAGCTTAACGGGACGGAACAATGAGCAGTTCTTC
TRBJ2-3	TRBV7-8	TRBD2	NA	CASSTGGAGGQYF	TGTGCCAGCAGTACCGGGGGAGCGGGGGGGCAGTATTTT
TRBJ2-2	TRBV4-1	NA	NA	CASSQMTRTTGELFF	TGCGCCAGCAGCCAAATGACTAGAACCACCGGGGAGCTGTTTTTT
TRBJ1-6	TRBV7-3	TRBD1	NA	CASSLQGDSPLHF	TGTGCCAGCAGCTTACAGGGGGACTCACCCCTCCACTTT
TRBJ2-7	TRBV27	TRBD1	NA	CASSFLGTGLHEQYF	TGTGCCAGCAGTTTCTTAGGGACAGGGCTACACGAGCAGTACTTC
TRBJ2-1	TRBV29-1	NA	few	CSVGTSINEQFF	TGCAGCGTGGGGACCAGCATCAATGAGCAGTTCTTC
TRBJ1-2	TRBV6-1	NA	NA	CASRRTGLGYTF	TGTGCCAGCAGGAGAACAGGGCTTGGCTACACCTTC
TRBJ2-5	TRBV5-1	NA	NA	CASSLTGYQETQYF	TGCGCCAGCAGCTTGACGGGATATCAAGAGACCCAGTACTTC
TRBJ1-1	TRBV2	NA	NA	CASRVGPSGLLTEAFF	TGTGCCAGCAGGGTTGGACCCTCCGGACTATTAACTGAAGCTTTCTTT
TRBJ2-7	TRBV7-2	TRBD2	NA	CASSLTGGVYEQYF	TGTGCCAGCAGCTTAACGGGGGGAGTCTACGAGCAGTACTTC
TRBJ1-2	TRBV28	NA	few	CASSLPMTRNYGYTF	TGTGCCAGCAGTTTACCGATGACAAGAAACTATGGCTACACCTTC
TRBJ2-5	TRBV6-6	TRBD2	NA	CASRRGLALQETQYF	TGTGCCAGCAGACGGGGACTAGCGCTGCAAGAGACCCAGTACTTC
TRBJ2-7	TRBV4-2	NA	NA	CASSQDPTRGISEQYF	TGTGCCAGCAGCCAAGATCCGACGCGGGGAATTTCCGAGCAGTACTTC
TRBJ2-1	TRBV7-2	TRBD2	NA	CASSWTSGVYNEQFF	TGTGCCAGCAGCTGGACTAGCGGGGTCTACAATGAGCAGTTCTTC
TRBJ1-1	TRBV15	NA	NA	CATSTEGRTEAFF	TGTGCCACCAGCACGGAGGGGCGCACTGAAGCTTTCTTT
TRBJ1-1	TRBV5-6	NA	NA	CASSWGVNTEAFF	TGTGCCAGCAGTTGGGGAGTCAACACTGAAGCTTTCTTT
TRBJ1-2	TRBV29-1	NA	NA	CSVAEDLYGYTF	TGCAGCGTTGCGGAGGACCTCTATGGCTACACCTTC
TRBJ1-1	TRBV6-5	NA	NA	CASTRAGGTEAFF	TGTGCCAGCACCCGGGCCGGGGGTACTGAAGCTTTCTTT
TRBJ1-2	TRBV5-1	TRBD1	NA	CASSSGGGGYGYTF	TGCGCCAGCAGCTCAGGGGGCGGAGGCTATGGCTACACCTTC
TRBJ2-3	TRBV28	NA	NA	CASNPPDPTDTQYF	TGTGCCAGCAATCCACCGGACCCCACAGATACGCAGTATTTT
TRBJ2-3	TRBV9	NA	NA	CASSADTRDTQYF	TGTGCCAGCAGCGCGGATACGAGGGATACGCAGTATTTT
TRBJ2-5	TRBV7-3	TRBD2	NA	CASSPGLAHRETQYF	TGTGCCAGCAGCCCGGGACTAGCGCATCGGGAGACCCAGTACTTC
TRBJ2-2	TRBV7-3	TRBD2	NA	CASSIFPGLAAGELFF	TGTGCCAGCAGCATATTCCCGGGACTAGCGGCCGGGGAGCTGTTTTTT
TRBJ1-2	TRBV2	NA	NA	CASTRTAHGYTF	TGTGCCAGCACTCGGACAGCCCATGGCTACACCTTC
TRBJ1-6	TRBV7-8	NA	NA	CASSLAGRTLHF	TGTGCCAGCAGCTTAGCGGGACGCACCCTCCACTTT
TRBJ2-5	TRBV4-3	TRBD2	NA	CASSQSTSGPRTQYF	TGCGCCAGCAGCCAATCAACTAGCGGGCCGCGGACCCAGTACTTC
TRBJ2-5	TRBV5-1	TRBD1	NA	CASSLSGGEETQYF	TGCGCCAGCAGCTTGTCAGGGGGCGAGGAGACCCAGTACTTC
TRBJ1-4	TRBV4-1	NA	NA	CASSQGMGSNEKLFF	TGCGCCAGCAGCCAGGGCATGGGGTCTAATGAAAAACTGTTTTTT
TRBJ1-2	TRBV9	TRBD1	NA	CASSVSTGISYGYTF	TGTGCCAGCAGCGTATCGACAGGGATAAGCTATGGCTACACCTTC
TRBJ1-2	TRBV7-8	TRBD1	NA	CASSLAGGKDYGYTF	TGTGCCAGCAGCTTAGCAGGGGGCAAGGACTATGGCTACACCTTC
TRBJ1-2	TRBV6-1	TRBD1	NA	CASIIWDRVDYGYTF	TGTGCCAGCATCATTTGGGACAGGGTAGACTATGGCTACACCTTC
TRBJ1-4	TRBV11-2	TRBD1	NA	CASSQPRQGGGKLFF	TGTGCCAGCAGCCAGCCCCGACAGGGGGGAGGAAAACTGTTTTTT
TRBJ2-7	TRBV5-1	NA	NA	CASSLGGLNEQYF	TGCGCCAGCAGCTTGGGGGGGCTCAACGAGCAGTACTTC
TRBJ1-1	TRBV7-2	TRBD1	NA	CASSGRQGATTEGTEAFF	TGTGCCAGCAGCGGACGACAGGGCGCCACGACCGAGGGTACTGAAGCTTTCTTT
TRBJ2-7	TRBV9	TRBD2	NA	CASGASGGARDEQYF	TGTGCCAGCGGGGCCAGCGGGGGGGCCAGGGACGAGCAGTACTTC
TRBJ1-1	TRBV28	TRBD1	NA	CASSEGTVPNTEAFF	TGTGCCAGCAGTGAAGGGACAGTGCCCAACACTGAAGCTTTCTTT
TRBJ1-2	TRBV11-2	NA	NA	CASSFGMTVGGYTF	TGTGCCAGCAGCTTCGGGATGACAGTTGGAGGCTACACCTTC
TRBJ1-1	TRBV11-2	NA	few	CASSLNTEAFF	TGTGCCAGCAGCTTAAACACTGAAGCTTTCTTT
TRBJ2-3	TRBV6-6	TRBD2	NA	CASRALRGGDTQQYF	TGTGCCAGCAGGGCCTTGCGGGGGGGGGACACACAGCAGTATTTT
TRBJ1-1	TRBV14	TRBD1	NA	CASSHSRGTMYTEAFF	TGTGCCAGCAGCCATTCCAGGGGGACGATGTACACTGAAGCTTTCTTT
TRBJ2-5	TRBV9	NA	NA	CASSVAGEETQYF	TGTGCCAGCAGCGTAGCTGGGGAGGAGACCCAGTACTTC
TRBJ2-7	TRBV5-6	NA	NA	CASSRGPSGYEQYF	TGTGCCAGCAGCCGGGGACCTTCGGGGTACGAGCAGTACTTC
TRBJ2-5	TRBV5-1	TRBD2	NA	CASSGGTTQETQYF	TGCGCCAGCAGCGGGGGGACTACCCAAGAGACCCAGTACTTC
TRBJ1-2	TRBV9	NA	NA	CASSVISNYGYTF	TGTGCCAGCAGCGTAATCTCTAACTATGGCTACACCTTC
TRBJ1-2	TRBV4-3	NA	NA	CASSQTTGYGYTF	TGCGCCAGCAGCCAGACGACAGGCTATGGCTACACCTTC
TRBJ2-5	TRBV14	TRBD1	few	CASSPWTGGKETQYF	TGTGCCAGCAGCCCCTGGACAGGGGGCAAAGAGACCCAGTACTTC
TRBJ2-6	TRBV5-6	NA	NA	CASSLGALGSGANVLTF	TGTGCCAGCAGCCTGGGGGCCCTGGGCTCTGGGGCCAACGTCCTGACTTTC
TRBJ1-4	TRBV15	NA	once	CATSNGQLFNEKLFF	TGTGCCACCAGCAACGGACAGTTATTTAATGAAAAACTGTTTTTT
TRBJ2-2	TRBV2	NA	NA	CASSWLGADGELFF	TGTGCCAGCAGTTGGTTGGGGGCCGACGGGGAGCTGTTTTTT
TRBJ2-2	TRBV4-2	NA	NA	CASSLNTGELFF	TGTGCCAGCAGCCTGAACACCGGGGAGCTGTTTTTT